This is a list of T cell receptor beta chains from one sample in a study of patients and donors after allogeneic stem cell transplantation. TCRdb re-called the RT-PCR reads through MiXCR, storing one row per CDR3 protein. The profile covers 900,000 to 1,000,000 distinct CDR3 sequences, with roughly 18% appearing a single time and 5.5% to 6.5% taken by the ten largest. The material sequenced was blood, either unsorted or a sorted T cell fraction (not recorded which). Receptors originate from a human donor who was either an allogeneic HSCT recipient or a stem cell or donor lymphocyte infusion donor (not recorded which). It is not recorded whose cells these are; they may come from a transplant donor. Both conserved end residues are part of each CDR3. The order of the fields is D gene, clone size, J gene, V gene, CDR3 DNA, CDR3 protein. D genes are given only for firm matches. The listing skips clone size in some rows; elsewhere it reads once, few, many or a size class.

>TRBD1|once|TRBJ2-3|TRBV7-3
TGTGCCAGCAGCTCGACAGGGCGGCCCACCCGCACAGATACGCAGTATTTT
CASSSTGRPTRTDTQYF
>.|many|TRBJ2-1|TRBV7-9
TGTGCCAGCAGCCCAATAGGGCTACAGTTCTTC
CASSPIGLQFF
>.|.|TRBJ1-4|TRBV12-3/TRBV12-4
TGTGCCAGCAGCCTGGGACAAAAACTGTTTTTT
CASSLGQKLFF
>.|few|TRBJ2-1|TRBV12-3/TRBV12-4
TGTGCCAGCAGTTTACAGGGGTCCGATGAGCAGTTCTTC
CASSLQGSDEQFF
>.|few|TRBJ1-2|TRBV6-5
TGTGCCAGCTGGAGGGGCCACTATGGCTACACCTTC
CASWRGHYGYTF
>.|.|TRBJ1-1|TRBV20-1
TGCAGTGCTTCCCACAGGATGAAGGGCACTGAAGCTTTCTTT
CSASHRMKGTEAFF
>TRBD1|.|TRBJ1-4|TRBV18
TGTGCCAGCTCACCAGCACCGGGACAGGGGCCTGAAAAACTGTTTTTT
CASSPAPGQGPEKLFF
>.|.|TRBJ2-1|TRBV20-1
TGCAGTGCTCCTGAAAAGACAGGTGTGGGCTACAATGAGCAGTTCTTC
CSAPEKTGVGYNEQFF
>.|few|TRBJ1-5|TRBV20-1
TGCAGTGCCAGGGGAGGGGATCAGCCCCAGCATTTT
CSARGGDQPQHF
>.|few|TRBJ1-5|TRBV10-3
TGTGCCATCAGTGACCCAGGGAGCGGAAATCAGCCCCAGCATTTT
CAISDPGSGNQPQHF
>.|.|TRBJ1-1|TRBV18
TGTGCCAGCTCAGGGACGGCACGGGGAGGGACTGAAGCTTTCTTT
CASSGTARGGTEAFF
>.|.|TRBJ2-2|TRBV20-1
TGCAGTGCTAGCAAGATTGAGCAGCGCTCCGGGGAGCTGTTTTTT
CSASKIEQRSGELFF
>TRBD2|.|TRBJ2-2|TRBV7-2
TGTGCCAGCAGCTTACGGGCGGGAGGGCAAACCGGGGAGCTGTTTTTT
CASSLRAGGQTGELFF
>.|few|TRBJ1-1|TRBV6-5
TGTGCCAGCAGTTCCTGGACCGACACTGAAGCTTTCTTT
CASSSWTDTEAFF
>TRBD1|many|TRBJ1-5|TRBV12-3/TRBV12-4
TGTGCCAGCAGTTTAGCTACAGGGGGTATGGTTCAGCCCCAGCATTTT
CASSLATGGMVQPQHF
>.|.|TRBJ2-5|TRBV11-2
TGTGCCAGCAGCTTAGAGCACAGATTCCAAGAGACCCAGTACTTC
CASSLEHRFQETQYF
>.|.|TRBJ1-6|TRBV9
TGTGCCAGCAGCGTAGCTGGGAATAACAATTCACCCCTCCACTTT
CASSVAGNNNSPLHF
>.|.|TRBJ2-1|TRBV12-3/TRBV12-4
TGTGCCAGCGGATACCGGGACTACAATGAGCAGTTCTTC
CASGYRDYNEQFF
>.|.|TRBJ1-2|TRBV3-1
TGTGCCAGCAGCCAAGAAGTGCGCCGACCCGGGGACGGCTACACCTTC
CASSQEVRRPGDGYTF
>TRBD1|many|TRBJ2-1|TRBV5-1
TGCGCCAGCAGCTTGGTGGCAGGGGGTAAAAATGAGCAGTTCTTC
CASSLVAGGKNEQFF
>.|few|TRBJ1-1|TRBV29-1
TGCAGCGTTGAACGACAACTGACCCCTGAAGCTTTCTTT
CSVERQLTPEAFF
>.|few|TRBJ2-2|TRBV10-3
TGTGCCATCAGTGATCTGTCCGGGAATGGCGGGGAGCTGTTTTTT
CAISDLSGNGGELFF
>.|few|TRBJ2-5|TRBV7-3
TGTGCCAGCAGCAGGGAAACCCAAGAGACCCAGTACTTC
CASSRETQETQYF
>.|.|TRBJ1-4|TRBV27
TGTGCCAGCAGTCTCCCCTCACTTGAAAAACTGTTTTTT
CASSLPSLEKLFF
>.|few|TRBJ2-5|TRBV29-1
TGCAGCGTTGGTGAGGTGAAACCGGGAGTACAAGAGACCCAGTACTTC
CSVGEVKPGVQETQYF
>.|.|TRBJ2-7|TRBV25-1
TGTGCCAGCACCGTCAACTCCTACGAGCAGTACTTC
CASTVNSYEQYF
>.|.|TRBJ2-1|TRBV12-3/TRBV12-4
TGTGCCAGCAGCCCGGGACTGGCCCTTAGAGAGCAGTTCTTC
CASSPGLALREQFF
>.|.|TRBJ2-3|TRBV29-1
TGCAGCGTTGAAGATCCCCCAGGGTCAAATACGCAGTATTTT
CSVEDPPGSNTQYF
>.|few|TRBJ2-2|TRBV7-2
TGTGCCAGCAGCTTAGCGTACGGGGACGGGGAGCTGTTTTTT
CASSLAYGDGELFF
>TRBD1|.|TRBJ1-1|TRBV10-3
TGTGCCATCACTAGACAGGGGGAAACTGAAGCTTTCTTT
CAITRQGETEAFF
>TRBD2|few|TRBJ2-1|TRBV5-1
TGCGCCAGCAGCTTGGGTACGATAGCGGGAAGGTTTGAGCAGTTCTTC
CASSLGTIAGRFEQFF
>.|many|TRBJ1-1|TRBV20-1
TGCAGTGCGGGGGGTAGGAACACTGAAGCTTTCTTT
CSAGGRNTEAFF
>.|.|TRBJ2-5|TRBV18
TGTGCCAGCTCACCGACAGGAACCTCAAGGGGAGAGACCCAGTACTTC
CASSPTGTSRGETQYF
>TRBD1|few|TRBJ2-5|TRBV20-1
TGCAGTGCTGGAGGGGACAGGGAAGAGACCCAGTACTTC
CSAGGDREETQYF
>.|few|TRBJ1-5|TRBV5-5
TGTGCCAGCAGCCCTTGGAGGGGCAATCAGCCCCAGCATTTT
CASSPWRGNQPQHF
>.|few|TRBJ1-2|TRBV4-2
TGTGCCAGCAGCCAAGAAGGGGAGGGCTATGGCTACACCTTC
CASSQEGEGYGYTF
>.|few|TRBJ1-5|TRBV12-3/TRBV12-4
TGTGCCAGCAGTTGGGTATCACAGCCCCAGCATTTT
CASSWVSQPQHF
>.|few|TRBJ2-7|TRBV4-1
TGCGCCAGCAGCCAAGATGGGGGAGAAAGCGAGCAGTACTTC
CASSQDGGESEQYF
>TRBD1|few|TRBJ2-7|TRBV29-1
TGCAGCGTTGAAGATCTTGGGACAGGGGTGGGCGAGCAGTACTTC
CSVEDLGTGVGEQYF
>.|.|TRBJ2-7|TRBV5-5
TGTGCCAGCAGCCCTCGGGAACCCAGCGGGTCCTACGAGCAGTACTTC
CASSPREPSGSYEQYF
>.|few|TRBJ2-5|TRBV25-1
TGTGCCAGCAGCGACCCCTTCCGGGACAACCAAGAGACCCAGTACTTC
CASSDPFRDNQETQYF
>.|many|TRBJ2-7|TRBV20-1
TGCAGTGCTAGGGCCACCTACGAGCAGTACTTC
CSARATYEQYF
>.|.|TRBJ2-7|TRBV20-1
TGCAGTGCTCCGGAGGACAGCTCCTACGAGCAGTACTTC
CSAPEDSSYEQYF
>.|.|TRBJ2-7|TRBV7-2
TGTGCCAGCAGCAGGGAAAGCTACGAGTGGCAGTACTTC
CASSRESYEWQYF
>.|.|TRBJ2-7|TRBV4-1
TGCGCCAGCAGCCAAGAGGAGCGGGTCTCCTACGAGCAGTACTTC
CASSQEERVSYEQYF
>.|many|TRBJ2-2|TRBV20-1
TGCAGTGCTAGCCGACAAGCGAACACCGGGGAGCTGTTTTTT
CSASRQANTGELFF
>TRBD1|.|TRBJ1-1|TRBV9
TGTGCCAGCAGCGTAGCTCCAGGGGGTGGTACTGAAGCTTTCTTT
CASSVAPGGGTEAFF
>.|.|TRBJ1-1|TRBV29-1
TGCAGCGTTGGGGGAGGCGGGGAAGCTTTCTTT
CSVGGGGEAFF
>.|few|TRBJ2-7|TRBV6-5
TGTGCCAGCAGTTTAGGCAGGAGTAGGGACGAGCAGTACTTC
CASSLGRSRDEQYF